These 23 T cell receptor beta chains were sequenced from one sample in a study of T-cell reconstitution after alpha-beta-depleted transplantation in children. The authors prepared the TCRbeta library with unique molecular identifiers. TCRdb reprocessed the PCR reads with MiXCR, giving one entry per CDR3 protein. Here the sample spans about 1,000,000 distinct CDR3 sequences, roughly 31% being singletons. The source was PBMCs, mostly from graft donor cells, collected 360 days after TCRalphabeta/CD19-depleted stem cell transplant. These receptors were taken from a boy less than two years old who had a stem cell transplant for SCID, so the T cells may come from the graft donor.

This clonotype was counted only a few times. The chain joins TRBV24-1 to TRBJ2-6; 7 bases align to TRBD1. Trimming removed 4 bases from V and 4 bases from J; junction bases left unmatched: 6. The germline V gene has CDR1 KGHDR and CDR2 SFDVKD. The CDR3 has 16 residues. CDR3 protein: CATSEPTGRGANVLTF. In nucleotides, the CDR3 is TGTGCCACCAGTGAGCCGACAGGGAGAGGGGCCAACGTCCTGACTTTC.

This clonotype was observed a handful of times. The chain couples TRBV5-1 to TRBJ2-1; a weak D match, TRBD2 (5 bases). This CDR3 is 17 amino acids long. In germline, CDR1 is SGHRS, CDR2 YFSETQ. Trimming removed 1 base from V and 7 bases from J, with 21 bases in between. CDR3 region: CASSLTKGLSLGNEQFF. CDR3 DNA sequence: TGCGCCAGCAGCTTGACTAAAGGACTTTCCCTAGGGAATGAGCAGTTCTTC.

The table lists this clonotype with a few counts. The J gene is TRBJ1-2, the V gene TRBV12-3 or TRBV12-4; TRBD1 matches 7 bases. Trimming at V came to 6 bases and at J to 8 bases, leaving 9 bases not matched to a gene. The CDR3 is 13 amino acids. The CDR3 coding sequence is TGTGCCAGCAGGGATACAGGGGTAAAAGGCTACACCTTC. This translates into CASRDTGVKGYTF.

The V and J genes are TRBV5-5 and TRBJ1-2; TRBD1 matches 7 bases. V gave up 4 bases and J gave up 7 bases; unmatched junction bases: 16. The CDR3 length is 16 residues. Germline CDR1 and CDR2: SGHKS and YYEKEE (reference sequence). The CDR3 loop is CASSAAPGQPWGGYTF. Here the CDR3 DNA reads TGTGCCAGCAGCGCCGCACCGGGACAGCCTTGGGGTGGCTACACCTTC. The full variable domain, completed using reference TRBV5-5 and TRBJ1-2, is DAGVTQSPTHLIKTRGQQVTLRCSPISGHKSVSWYQQVLGQGPQFIFQYYEKEERGRGNFPDRFSARQFPNYSSELNVNALLLGDSALYLCASSAAPGQPWGGYTFGSGTRLTVV.

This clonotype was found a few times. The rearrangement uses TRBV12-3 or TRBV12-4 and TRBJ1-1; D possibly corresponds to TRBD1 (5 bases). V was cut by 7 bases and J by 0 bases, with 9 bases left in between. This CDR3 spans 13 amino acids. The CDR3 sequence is CASTPTVNTEAFF. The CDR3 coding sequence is TGTGCCAGCACCCCGACAGTGAACACTGAAGCTTTCTTT.

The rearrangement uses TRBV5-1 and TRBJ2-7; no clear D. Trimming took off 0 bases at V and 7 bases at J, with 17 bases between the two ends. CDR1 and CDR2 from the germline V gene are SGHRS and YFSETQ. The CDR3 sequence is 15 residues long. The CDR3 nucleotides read TGCGCCAGCAGCTTGGGGCTGGGCCCCACCCGGGAGCAGTACTTC. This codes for CASSLGLGPTREQYF.

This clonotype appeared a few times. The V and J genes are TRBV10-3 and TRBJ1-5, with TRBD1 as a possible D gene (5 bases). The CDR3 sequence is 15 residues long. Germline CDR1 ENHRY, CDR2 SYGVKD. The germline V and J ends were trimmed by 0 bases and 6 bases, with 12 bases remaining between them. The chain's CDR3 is CAISESVAGFQPQHF. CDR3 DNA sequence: TGTGCCATCAGTGAGTCGGTGGCAGGGTTTCAGCCCCAGCATTTT.

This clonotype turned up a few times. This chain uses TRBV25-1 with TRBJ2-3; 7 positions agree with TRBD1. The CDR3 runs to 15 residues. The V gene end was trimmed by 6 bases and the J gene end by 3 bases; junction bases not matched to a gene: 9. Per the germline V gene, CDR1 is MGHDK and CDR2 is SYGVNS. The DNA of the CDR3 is TGTGCCAGCAGCCACGGGACAGAGCGTACAGATACGCAGTATTTT. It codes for CASSHGTERTDTQYF.

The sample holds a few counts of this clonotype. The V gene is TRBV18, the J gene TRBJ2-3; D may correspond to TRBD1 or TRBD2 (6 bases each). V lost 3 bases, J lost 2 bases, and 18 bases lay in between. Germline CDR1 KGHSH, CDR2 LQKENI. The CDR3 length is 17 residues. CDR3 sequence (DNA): TGTGCCAGCTCACCCGTCCCGGCGGGGACATACACAGATACGCAGTATTTT. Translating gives CASSPVPAGTYTDTQYF. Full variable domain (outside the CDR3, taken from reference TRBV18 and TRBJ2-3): NAGVMQNPRHLVRRRGQEARLRCSPMKGHSHVYWYRQLPEEGLKFMVYLQKENIIDESGMPKERFSAEFPKEGPSILRIQQVVRGDSAAYFCASSPVPAGTYTDTQYFGPGTRLTVL.

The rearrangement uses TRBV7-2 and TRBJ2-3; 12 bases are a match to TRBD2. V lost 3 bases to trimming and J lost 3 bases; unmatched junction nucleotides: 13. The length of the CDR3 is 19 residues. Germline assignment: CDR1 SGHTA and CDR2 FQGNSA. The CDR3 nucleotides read TGTGCCAGCAGCTTCAGCTGGCTAGCGGGGGGGATGGGGACAGATACGCAGTATTTT. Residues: CASSFSWLAGGMGTDTQYF.

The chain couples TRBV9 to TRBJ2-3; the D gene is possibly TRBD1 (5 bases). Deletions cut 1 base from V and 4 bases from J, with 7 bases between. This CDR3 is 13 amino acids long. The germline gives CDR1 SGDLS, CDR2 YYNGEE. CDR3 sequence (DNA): TGTGCCAGCAGCGTATGGGGCCCAGATACGCAGTATTTT. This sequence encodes CASSVWGPDTQYF.

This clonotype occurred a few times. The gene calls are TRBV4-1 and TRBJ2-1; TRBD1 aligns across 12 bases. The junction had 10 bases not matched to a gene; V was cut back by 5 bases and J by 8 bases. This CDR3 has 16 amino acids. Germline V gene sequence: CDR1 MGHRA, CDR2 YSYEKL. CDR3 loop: CASSVPGGQGADEQFF. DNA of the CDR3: TGCGCCAGCAGCGTCCCCGGGGGACAGGGGGCGGATGAGCAGTTCTTC.

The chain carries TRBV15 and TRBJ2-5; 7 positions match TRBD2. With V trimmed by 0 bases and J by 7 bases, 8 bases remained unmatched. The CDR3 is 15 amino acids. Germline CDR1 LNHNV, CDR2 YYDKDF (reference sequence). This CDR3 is CATSRDRLPGGTQYF. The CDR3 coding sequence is TGTGCCACCAGCAGAGATCGCTTACCGGGGGGGACCCAGTACTTC.

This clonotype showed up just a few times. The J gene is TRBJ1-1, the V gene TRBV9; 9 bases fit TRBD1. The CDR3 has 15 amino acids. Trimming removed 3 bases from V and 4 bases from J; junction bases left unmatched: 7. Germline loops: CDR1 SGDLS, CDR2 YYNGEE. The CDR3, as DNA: TGTGCCAGCAGCGGCCCACAGGGGGCGGGCACTGAAGCTTTCTTT. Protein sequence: CASSGPQGAGTEAFF. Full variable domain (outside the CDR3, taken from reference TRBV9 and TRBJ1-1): DSGVTQTPKHLITATGQRVTLRCSPRSGDLSVYWYQQSLDQGLQFLIQYYNGEERAKGNILERFSAQQFPDLHSELNLSSLELGDSALYFCASSGPQGAGTEAFFGQGTRLTVV.

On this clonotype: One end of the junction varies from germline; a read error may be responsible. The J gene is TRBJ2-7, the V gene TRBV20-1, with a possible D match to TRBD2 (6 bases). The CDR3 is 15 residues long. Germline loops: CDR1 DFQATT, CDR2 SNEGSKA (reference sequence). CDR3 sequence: CSARGRQGASYEQYF. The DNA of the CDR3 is TGCAGTGCAAGAGGGAGGCAGGGAGCCTCCTACGAGCAGTACTTC.

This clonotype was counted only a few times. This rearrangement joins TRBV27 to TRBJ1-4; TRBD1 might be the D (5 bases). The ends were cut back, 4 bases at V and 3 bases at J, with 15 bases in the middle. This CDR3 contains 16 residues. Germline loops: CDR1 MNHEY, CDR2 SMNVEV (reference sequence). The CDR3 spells CASSWAGKTANEKLFF. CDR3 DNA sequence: TGTGCCAGCAGTTGGGCAGGGAAGACGGCTAATGAAAAACTGTTTTTT.

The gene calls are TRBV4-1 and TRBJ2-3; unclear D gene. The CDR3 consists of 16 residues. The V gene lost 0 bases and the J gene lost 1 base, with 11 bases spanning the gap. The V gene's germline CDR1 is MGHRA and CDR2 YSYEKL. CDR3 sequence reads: CASSQDRQMGTDTQYF. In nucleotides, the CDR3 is TGCGCCAGCAGCCAAGATAGGCAGATGGGCACAGATACGCAGTATTTT.

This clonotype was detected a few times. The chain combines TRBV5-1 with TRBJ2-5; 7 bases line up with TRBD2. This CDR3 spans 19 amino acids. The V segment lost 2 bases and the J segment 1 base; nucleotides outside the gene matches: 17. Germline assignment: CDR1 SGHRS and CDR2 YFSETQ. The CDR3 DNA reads TGCGCCAGCAGCTTATGGGCGGGAGAGACGCTGGATATCCAAGAGACCCAGTACTTC. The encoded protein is CASSLWAGETLDIQETQYF.

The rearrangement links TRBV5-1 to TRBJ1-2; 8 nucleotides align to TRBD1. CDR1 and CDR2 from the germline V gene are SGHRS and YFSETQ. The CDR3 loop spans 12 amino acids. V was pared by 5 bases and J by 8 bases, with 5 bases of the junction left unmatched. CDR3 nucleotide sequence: TGCGCCAGCAGGCAGACAGGGGACGGCTACACCTTC. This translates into CASRQTGDGYTF.

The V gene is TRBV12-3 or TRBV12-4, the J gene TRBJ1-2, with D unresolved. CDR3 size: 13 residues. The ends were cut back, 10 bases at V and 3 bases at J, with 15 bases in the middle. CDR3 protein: CATRRTGDYGYTF. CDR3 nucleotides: TGTGCCACCCGAAGGACGGGAGACTATGGCTACACCTTC.

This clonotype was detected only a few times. The CDR3 protein is CASSAVDSSSGNTIYF. The CDR3 nucleotides read TGTGCCAGCAGCGCCGTCGACAGTTCCTCTGGAAACACCATATATTTT. The rearrangement links TRBV9 to TRBJ1-3; the D gene is possibly TRBD1 (5 bases). V was cut by 3 bases and J by 0 bases, with 13 bases left in between. Germline values: CDR1 SGDLS, CDR2 YYNGEE. The CDR3 is made up of 16 amino acids.

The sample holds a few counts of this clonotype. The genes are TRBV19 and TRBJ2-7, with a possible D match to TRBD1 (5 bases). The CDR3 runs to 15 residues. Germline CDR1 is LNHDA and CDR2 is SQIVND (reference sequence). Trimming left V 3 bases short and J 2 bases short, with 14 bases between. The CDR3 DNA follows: TGTGCCAGTAGTATTCGGCCAGGGTCAACCTACGAGCAGTACTTC. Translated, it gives CASSIRPGSTYEQYF.

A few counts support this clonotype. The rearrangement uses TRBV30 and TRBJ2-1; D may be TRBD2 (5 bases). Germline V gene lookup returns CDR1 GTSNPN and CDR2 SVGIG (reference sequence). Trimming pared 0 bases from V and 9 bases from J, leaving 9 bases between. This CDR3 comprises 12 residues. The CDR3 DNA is TGTGCCTGGAGTGTAAGCGGCCTTGAGCAGTTCTTC. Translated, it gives CAWSVSGLEQFF.